This T cell receptor (beta chain) is drawn from a study of siplizumab effects on memory and regulatory T cells. The method was immunoSEQ multiplex PCR; TCRdb's version includes in-frame clones alone and lacks a portion of them. This sample has 75,000 to 100,000 clones, with approximately 95% found just once. CDR3 length equals 16 residues. Germline V gene sequence: CDR1 MGHRA, CDR2 YSYEKL. V lost 4 bases, J lost 11 bases, and 16 bases stayed unmatched. Whole-study findings and limits: Poor capture below about 10^-5 frequency left most alloreactive clones unmapped to unstimulated subsets.

A remark on this clone: The antigen is unknown.

The sequence came from a human donor in good health. The chain carries TRBV4-1 and TRBJ2-3; 9 bases line up with TRBD1. Sequencing input: non-Treg CD4+ T cells sorted from blood. CDR3 coding DNA: TGCGCCAGCAGCCCCCTGACAGGACAGGGGAAATGGGGGCAGTATTTT. Protein sequence: CASSPLTGQGKWGQYF.